This is a list of T cell receptor beta chains from one sample in a study of beta chain features in type 1 diabetes. Only in-frame clones appear in the TCRdb table, and some are missing; sequencing was by immunoSEQ multiplex PCR. The sample carries 150,000 to 170,000 clones, 10% recorded once. Sample: central memory CD4+ T cells from blood. All receptors derive from a young man with type 1 diabetes. Each CDR3 is given with its conserved first and last residue. Fields, in order: J gene, V gene, clone size, D gene, CDR3 protein, CDR3 DNA. A D gene is named only where the DNA matches it firmly. Not every row has a clone size; where given, it reads once, few, many or a size class.

J: TRBJ2-3; V: TRBV6-1; size: NA; D: TRBD2; CDR3: CASSDYTSGITDTQYF; DNA: TGTGCCAGCAGTGATTACACTAGCGGGATCACAGATACGCAGTATTTT
J: TRBJ1-2; V: TRBV27; size: few; D: NA; CDR3: CASSLRGSNYGYTF; DNA: TGTGCCAGCAGCCTCCGGGGGTCTAACTATGGCTACACCTTC
J: TRBJ1-5; V: TRBV28; size: few; D: NA; CDR3: CASSFLQAGNQPQHF; DNA: TGTGCCAGCAGTTTCCTCCAGGCAGGCAATCAGCCCCAGCATTTT
J: TRBJ1-2; V: TRBV4-1; size: NA; D: NA; CDR3: CASSQGRWGGYGYTF; DNA: TGCGCCAGCAGCCAAGGAAGATGGGGAGGGTATGGCTACACCTTC
J: TRBJ1-5; V: TRBV19; size: few; D: NA; CDR3: CASSTVPGRRQPQHF; DNA: TGTGCCAGTAGTACGGTTCCGGGGAGAAGGCAGCCCCAGCATTTT
J: TRBJ2-7; V: TRBV19; size: many; D: NA; CDR3: CASSKDSWGAYEQYF; DNA: TGTGCCAGTAGTAAGGATTCCTGGGGGGCCTACGAGCAGTACTTC
J: TRBJ2-7; V: TRBV11-2; size: NA; D: TRBD2; CDR3: CASSFSGVAYEQYF; DNA: TGTGCCAGCAGCTTTAGCGGGGTCGCCTACGAGCAGTACTTC
J: TRBJ1-4; V: TRBV2; size: few; D: NA; CDR3: CASSRRGDVEKLFF; DNA: TGTGCCAGCAGCAGACGGGGGGATGTTGAAAAACTGTTTTTT
J: TRBJ2-1; V: TRBV11-2; size: NA; D: NA; CDR3: CASSLGQSESEQFF; DNA: TGTGCCAGCAGCCTAGGACAGTCGGAAAGTGAGCAGTTCTTC
J: TRBJ2-7; V: TRBV28; size: few; D: TRBD2; CDR3: CASSDSGRTYEQYF; DNA: TGTGCCAGCAGTGATAGCGGGAGAACCTACGAGCAGTACTTC
J: TRBJ2-2; V: TRBV6-5; size: NA; D: NA; CDR3: CASIGRANTGELFF; DNA: TGTGCCAGCATCGGCAGGGCGAACACCGGGGAGCTGTTTTTT
J: TRBJ2-3; V: TRBV14; size: NA; D: TRBD2; CDR3: CASSRGGTSGYTDTQYF; DNA: TGTGCCAGCAGCCGAGGAGGGACTAGCGGATACACAGATACGCAGTATTTT
J: TRBJ2-1; V: TRBV11-1; size: NA; D: NA; CDR3: CASGRAGYNEQFF; DNA: TGTGCCAGCGGCAGGGCCGGGTACAATGAGCAGTTCTTC
J: TRBJ2-7; V: TRBV7-3; size: NA; D: NA; CDR3: CASSPGGGGTSEQYF; DNA: TGTGCCAGCAGCCCGGGTGGTGGGGGCACCTCGGAGCAGTACTTC
J: TRBJ2-3; V: TRBV15; size: few; D: NA; CDR3: CATSISTDTQYF; DNA: TGTGCCACCAGTATTTCTACAGATACGCAGTATTTT
J: TRBJ2-1; V: TRBV14; size: NA; D: NA; CDR3: CASSQEQVYNEQFF; DNA: TGTGCCAGCAGCCAAGAACAGGTCTACAATGAGCAGTTCTTC
J: TRBJ2-1; V: TRBV15; size: few; D: TRBD2; CDR3: CATSLLAEVFYEQFF; DNA: TGTGCCACCAGCTTGCTAGCGGAGGTATTCTATGAGCAGTTCTTC
J: TRBJ2-6; V: TRBV7-9; size: NA; D: NA; CDR3: CASTPASGFLSGANVLTF; DNA: TGTGCCAGCACCCCAGCGAGCGGCTTCCTCTCTGGGGCCAACGTCCTGACTTTC
J: TRBJ2-5; V: TRBV7-3; size: few; D: NA; CDR3: CASSLGRQETQYF; DNA: TGTGCCAGCAGCTTAGGCAGGCAAGAGACCCAGTACTTC
J: TRBJ2-3; V: TRBV2; size: few; D: NA; CDR3: CAPRDVSDTQYF; DNA: TGTGCCCCCCGGGATGTGTCGGATACGCAGTATTTT
J: TRBJ1-2; V: TRBV29-1; size: few; D: TRBD1; CDR3: CSVGVTGLRATF; DNA: TGCAGCGTGGGGGTGACAGGGTTGCGTGCCACCTTC
J: TRBJ1-2; V: TRBV7-2; size: NA; D: TRBD1; CDR3: CASSLWGQGNGYTF; DNA: TGTGCCAGCAGCTTATGGGGACAGGGGAATGGCTACACCTTC
J: TRBJ1-1; V: TRBV11-2; size: NA; D: NA; CDR3: CASSLAVSNTEAFF; DNA: TGTGCCAGCAGCTTAGCAGTCTCGAACACTGAAGCTTTCTTT
J: TRBJ2-1; V: TRBV18; size: NA; D: NA; CDR3: CASSPVAGEQFF; DNA: TGTGCCAGCTCACCGGTTGCCGGTGAGCAGTTCTTC
J: TRBJ2-3; V: TRBV7-9; size: NA; D: NA; CDR3: CASSPRPGSLTDTQYF; DNA: TGTGCCAGCAGCCCCCGCCCCGGGAGCCTCACAGATACGCAGTATTTT
J: TRBJ2-1; V: TRBV9; size: few; D: NA; CDR3: CASSVVSGAGFGEQFF; DNA: TGTGCCAGCAGCGTAGTGTCGGGAGCGGGTTTTGGGGAGCAGTTCTTC
J: TRBJ2-7; V: TRBV5-1; size: NA; D: NA; CDR3: CASSLRGGVSSYEQYF; DNA: TGCGCCAGCAGCTTGCGAGGCGGGGTTAGCTCCTACGAGCAGTACTTC
J: TRBJ1-4; V: TRBV6-5; size: NA; D: TRBD1; CDR3: CASSYRQGVNEKLFF; DNA: TGTGCCAGCAGTTACCGACAGGGGGTAAACGAAAAACTGTTTTTT
J: TRBJ2-7; V: TRBV5-1; size: few; D: NA; CDR3: CASSGESYEQYF; DNA: TGCGCCAGCAGCGGGGAGTCCTACGAGCAGTACTTC
J: TRBJ1-4; V: TRBV29-1; size: NA; D: NA; CDR3: CSVEGAGGEKLFF; DNA: TGCAGCGTTGAGGGGGCGGGCGGTGAAAAACTGTTTTTT
J: TRBJ2-1; V: TRBV7-9; size: NA; D: NA; CDR3: CASSLATSLVPYNEQFF; DNA: TGTGCCAGCAGCTTAGCGACTTCTCTAGTTCCTTACAATGAGCAGTTCTTC
J: TRBJ1-1; V: TRBV2; size: few; D: NA; CDR3: CASRGQWNTEAFF; DNA: TGTGCCAGCAGAGGACAGTGGAACACTGAAGCTTTCTTT
J: TRBJ1-5; V: TRBV21-1; size: NA; D: NA; CDR3: CASSKTGQYSNQPQHF; DNA: TGTGCCAGCAGCAAAACAGGCCAGTATAGCAATCAGCCCCAGCATTTT
J: TRBJ2-3; V: TRBV28; size: few; D: TRBD1; CDR3: CASSPPRDRLPDTQYF; DNA: TGTGCCAGCAGTCCACCCCGGGACAGACTCCCAGATACGCAGTATTTT
J: TRBJ2-1; V: TRBV4-2; size: few; D: NA; CDR3: CATRTGSSSYNEQFF; DNA: TGTGCCACCAGGACTGGCTCTAGCTCCTACAATGAGCAGTTCTTC
J: TRBJ2-2; V: TRBV7-2; size: many; D: TRBD2; CDR3: CASSYGTSRGELFF; DNA: TGTGCCAGCAGCTACGGGACTAGTCGAGGGGAGCTGTTTTTT
J: TRBJ2-5; V: TRBV7-2; size: few; D: NA; CDR3: CASSLDFGLPTQYF; DNA: TGTGCCAGCAGCTTAGATTTTGGACTACCGACCCAGTACTTC
J: TRBJ2-7; V: TRBV27; size: NA; D: TRBD2; CDR3: CASSLSGRANEQYF; DNA: TGTGCCAGCAGTTTAAGCGGGAGGGCAAACGAGCAGTACTTC
J: TRBJ1-3; V: TRBV9; size: NA; D: NA; CDR3: CASSVGVDSTSTIYF; DNA: TGTGCCAGCAGCGTAGGGGTAGACAGTACGAGCACCATATATTTT
J: TRBJ1-1; V: TRBV10-3; size: few; D: NA; CDR3: CAIRGGVLNTEAFF; DNA: TGTGCCATACGGGGCGGGGTGTTGAACACTGAAGCTTTCTTT
J: TRBJ2-1; V: TRBV2; size: few; D: TRBD1; CDR3: CASRVQGVGNEQFF; DNA: TGTGCCAGCAGGGTACAGGGGGTAGGGAATGAGCAGTTCTTC
J: TRBJ2-7; V: TRBV28; size: NA; D: NA; CDR3: CASSLGDSGYEQYF; DNA: TGTGCCAGCAGTTTGGGGGATAGCGGCTACGAGCAGTACTTC
J: TRBJ1-1; V: TRBV5-6; size: few; D: TRBD1; CDR3: CASSYLDRQLEAFF; DNA: TGTGCCAGCAGCTATTTGGACAGGCAACTTGAAGCTTTCTTT
J: TRBJ2-7; V: TRBV6-1; size: NA; D: TRBD1; CDR3: CASSETGGTEQYF; DNA: TGTGCCAGCAGTGAGACAGGGGGAACCGAGCAGTACTTC
J: TRBJ2-1; V: TRBV23-1; size: few; D: NA; CDR3: CASKKETVSYNEQFF; DNA: TGCGCCAGCAAGAAGGAGACAGTCTCCTACAATGAGCAGTTCTTC
J: TRBJ2-6; V: TRBV7-9; size: NA; D: NA; CDR3: CASSSFLANVLTF; DNA: TGTGCCAGCAGCTCTTTCTTAGCCAACGTCCTGACTTTC
J: TRBJ1-2; V: TRBV20-1; size: few; D: NA; CDR3: CSSPLDYGYTF; DNA: TGCAGTTCCCCCCTCGACTATGGCTACACCTTC
J: TRBJ2-7; V: TRBV6-1; size: few; D: TRBD2; CDR3: CASRELSGRTTYEQYF; DNA: TGTGCCAGCAGGGAACTTAGCGGGAGGACTACCTACGAGCAGTACTTC
J: TRBJ2-5; V: TRBV6-5; size: NA; D: TRBD2; CDR3: CASSYGGGETQYF; DNA: TGTGCCAGCAGTTATGGGGGAGGGGAGACCCAGTACTTC
J: TRBJ2-3; V: TRBV9; size: few; D: NA; CDR3: CASSVELDLNRDTQYF; DNA: TGTGCCAGCAGCGTAGAGTTAGATCTAAACCGAGATACGCAGTATTTT
J: TRBJ2-7; V: TRBV28; size: NA; D: NA; CDR3: CASSTMTRYYEQYF; DNA: TGTGCCAGCAGTACTATGACTAGATACTACGAGCAGTACTTC
J: TRBJ2-3; V: TRBV18; size: NA; D: TRBD2; CDR3: CASSPRRETDTQYF; DNA: TGTGCCAGCTCACCACGGCGGGAGACAGATACGCAGTATTTT
J: TRBJ2-7; V: TRBV30; size: few; D: TRBD1; CDR3: CAWNRDRGGEQYF; DNA: TGTGCCTGGAACCGGGACAGGGGTGGCGAGCAGTACTTC
J: TRBJ2-7; V: TRBV27; size: NA; D: TRBD1; CDR3: CASSSRQGPYEQYF; DNA: TGTGCCAGCAGTTCACGACAGGGACCCTACGAGCAGTACTTC
J: TRBJ2-5; V: TRBV4-2; size: few; D: TRBD2; CDR3: CASSQAGTGTSGQETQYF; DNA: TGTGCCAGCAGCCAAGCCGGGACCGGGACTAGCGGCCAAGAGACCCAGTACTTC
J: TRBJ1-5; V: TRBV7-8; size: few; D: TRBD1; CDR3: CASSLATTGVGRQPQHF; DNA: TGTGCCAGCAGCTTAGCTACAACAGGGGTAGGGCGTCAGCCCCAGCATTTT
J: TRBJ1-4; V: TRBV18; size: many; D: NA; CDR3: CASSPPDGNRAF; DNA: TGTGCCAGCTCACCACCGGACGGGAACCGAGCTTTT
J: TRBJ2-3; V: TRBV7-3; size: few; D: NA; CDR3: CASSFSGDSTDTQYF; DNA: TGTGCCAGCAGCTTTAGCGGAGATAGCACAGATACGCAGTATTTT